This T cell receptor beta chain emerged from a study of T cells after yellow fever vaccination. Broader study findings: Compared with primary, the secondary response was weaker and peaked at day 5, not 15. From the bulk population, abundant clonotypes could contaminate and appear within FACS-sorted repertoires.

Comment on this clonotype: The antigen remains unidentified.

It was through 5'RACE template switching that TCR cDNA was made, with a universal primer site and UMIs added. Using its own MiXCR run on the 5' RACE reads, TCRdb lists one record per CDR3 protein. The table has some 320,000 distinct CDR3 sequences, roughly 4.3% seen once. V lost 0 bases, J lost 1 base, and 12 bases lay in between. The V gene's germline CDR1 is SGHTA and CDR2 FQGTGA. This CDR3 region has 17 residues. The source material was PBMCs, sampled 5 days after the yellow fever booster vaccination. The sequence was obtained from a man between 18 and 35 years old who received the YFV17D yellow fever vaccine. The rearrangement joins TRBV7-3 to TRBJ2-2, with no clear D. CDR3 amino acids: CASSLTFPGRNTGELFF. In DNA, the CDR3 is TGTGCCAGCAGCTTAACGTTTCCGGGCCGGAACACCGGGGAGCTGTTTTTT.